A single sample gave rise to the 21 T cell receptor beta chains below, sequenced in a study of T cell repertoires in cytomegalovirus infection. One entry per CDR3 protein results from TCRdb running MiXCR on the reads. Among roughly 570,000 distinct CDR3 sequences, approximately 40% were seen once, and the ten largest hold over 45%. For these receptors, no antigen is known. The sample consisted of cultured PBMCs, taken from culture after CMV antigen stimulation. The source is a human donor in good health (CMV status not recorded). Some clones in this sample may be carry-over from other donors' samples.

A few counts support this clonotype. The chain couples TRBV12-3 or TRBV12-4 to TRBJ2-7; D uncertain. This CDR3 has 18 residues. The germline V and J ends were trimmed by 6 bases and 0 bases, with 24 bases remaining between them. The CDR3 reads CASSPTLLLTGISYEQYF. Written as DNA, the CDR3 is TGTGCCAGCAGCCCTACTTTGCTTCTAACCGGTATCTCCTACGAGCAGTACTTC.

The rearrangement links TRBV5-1 to TRBJ2-5; D possibly corresponds to TRBD2 (5 bases). CDR1 SGHRS and CDR2 YFSETQ come from the germline V gene. The CDR3 is 15 residues long. Trimming cost V 0 bases and J 1 base, with 10 bases left between them. CDR3 DNA sequence: TGCGCCAGCAGCTTGGCGGGGAGTACCCAAGAGACCCAGTACTTC. Amino acid sequence: CASSLAGSTQETQYF.

This clonotype was counted between two and nine times. The chain recombines TRBV12-3 or TRBV12-4 with TRBJ2-3, with D possibly TRBD1 on 5 matching bases. V was shortened by 1 base and J by 0 bases, with 17 bases between the two germline ends. This CDR3 contains 18 residues. The CDR3 protein is CASSLELGRTNSTDTQYF. The CDR3 coding sequence is TGTGCCAGCAGTTTAGAGTTGGGGCGGACGAACAGCACAGATACGCAGTATTTT.

The sample holds a few counts of this clonotype. The CDR3 protein is CASSPRDRTNEKLFF. CDR3 bases: TGTGCCAGCAGCCCGAGGGACAGAACTAATGAAAAACTGTTTTTT. The chain combines TRBV11-2 with TRBJ1-4, with 7 bases fitting TRBD1. V lost 5 bases and J lost 1; bases outside the gene matches: 4. The CDR3 sequence is 15 residues long. Germline-derived CDR1 and CDR2 are SGHAT and FQNNGV.

This chain joins TRBV7-8 and TRBJ2-2; the D is unclear. Per germline, CDR1 SGHVS and CDR2 FQNEAQ. V was shortened by 1 base and J by 6 bases, with 6 bases between the two germline ends. The CDR3 sequence is 13 residues long. Written as DNA, the CDR3 is TGTGCCAGCAGCTTAGACGAAGCCGGGGAGCTGTTTTTT. It specifies CASSLDEAGELFF.

This clonotype was counted ten times or more. This sequence joins TRBV7-2 and TRBJ2-7, with D perhaps matching TRBD1 (6 bases). Germline V CDR1 and CDR2: SGHTA, FQGNSA. Trimming removed 5 bases at V and 0 bases at J, with 14 bases between. This CDR3 is built from 15 residues. The CDR3 DNA follows: TGTGCCAGCAGCCCCACAGGGAGAAGCTCCTACGAGCAGTACTTC. Translating gives CASSPTGRSSYEQYF.

The chain recombines TRBV6-5 with TRBJ1-2; TRBD1 is a possible D gene (6 bases). CDR1 MNHEY and CDR2 SVGAGI come from the germline V gene. Trimming cost V 0 bases and J 2 bases, with 16 bases left between them. There are 17 residues in the CDR3. In DNA, the CDR3 is TGTGCCAGCAGTTACTCCATCCACAGGGAAAGAAACTATGGCTACACCTTC. Its protein is CASSYSIHRERNYGYTF.

In this sample, this clonotype turned up once. V gene TRBV6-8 combines with J gene TRBJ1-1; D possibly corresponds to TRBD1 (6 bases). Trimming took 6 bases from V and 1 from J, leaving 21 bases between them. There are 17 residues in the CDR3. CDR1 is MNHGY, CDR2 SAAAGT, per germline. The CDR3 nucleotides read TGTGCCAGCAGCTACGCCCCCGGGGGGGGGCAGAACACTGAAGCTTTCTTT. It codes for CASSYAPGGGQNTEAFF.

The chain combines TRBV6-1 with TRBJ2-2; 7 nucleotides match TRBD1. The CDR3 consists of 14 residues. From germline, CDR1 is MNHNS and CDR2 SASEGT. J gave up 5 bases and V 4 bases, and 4 bases lay outside the gene matches. This chain's CDR3 is CASSGQGDTGELFF. In DNA form, the CDR3 reads TGTGCCAGCAGTGGACAGGGAGATACCGGGGAGCTGTTTTTT.

Ten or more counts support this clonotype. V usage is TRBV7-2 and J usage is TRBJ1-1, with no clear D. Germline CDR1 reads SGHTA; CDR2 reads FQGNSA. V lost 3 bases, J lost 2 bases, and 10 bases lay in between. The CDR3 extends over 14 amino acids. CDR3 coding DNA: TGTGCCAGCAGCTTCTCAAGGCGAAACACTGAAGCTTTCTTT. Translation: CASSFSRRNTEAFF.

The rearrangement links TRBV7-4 to TRBJ2-3; no definite D call. Per the germline V gene, CDR1 is SGHVT and CDR2 is SQSDAQ. The CDR3 sequence is 13 residues long. Trimming left V 2 bases short and J 6 bases short, with 9 bases between. Here the CDR3 reads CASSLRVPDTQYF. For the CDR3, the DNA is TGTGCCAGCAGCTTACGAGTTCCTGATACGCAGTATTTT.

This clonotype was seen a handful of times. CDR3 DNA: TGTGCCAGCAGTTTATGGATTAGCGGGAGCTCCTACAATGAGCAGTTCTTC. Its translation is CASSLWISGSSYNEQFF. This sequence joins TRBV28 and TRBJ2-1, with TRBD2 identical over 9 bases. Trimming cost V 0 bases and J 0 bases; bases outside gene matches: 3. The CDR3 is made up of 17 amino acids. Germline V lookup: CDR1 MDHEN, CDR2 SYDVKM.

V is TRBV7-2 and J is TRBJ2-6, with 9 bases aligning to TRBD1. Germline CDR1 is SGHTA and CDR2 is FQGNSA. Unmatched junction bases numbered 1, after V lost 2 bases and J lost 2 bases. The CDR3 covers 16 residues. CDR3 loop: CASSLRQGAGANVLTF. The CDR3 coding sequence is TGTGCCAGCAGCTTAAGACAGGGGGCTGGGGCCAACGTCCTGACTTTC.

The genes are TRBV6-2 or TRBV6-3 and TRBJ2-3, with 13 bases identical to TRBD2. This CDR3 has 19 residues. In germline, CDR1 is MNHEY, CDR2 SVGEGT. Trimming removed 6 bases from V and 4 bases from J; junction bases left unmatched: 16. This CDR3 is CASRGPPWTSGSNADTQYF. The CDR3 coding sequence is TGTGCCAGCAGAGGACCGCCCTGGACTAGCGGGAGTAACGCAGATACGCAGTATTTT.

The V and J genes are TRBV27 and TRBJ1-1; D not resolved. Germline-derived CDR1 and CDR2 are MNHEY and SMNVEV (reference sequence). Trimming left V 5 bases short and J 1 base short, with 14 bases between. The CDR3 consists of 15 residues. This CDR3 reads CASSPLNWSNTEAFF. DNA of the CDR3: TGTGCCAGCAGTCCTCTTAACTGGTCGAACACTGAAGCTTTCTTT.

Here the CDR3 reads CASSQMASGREETQYF. CDR3 sequence (DNA): TGCGCCAGCAGCCAAATGGCTAGCGGGAGAGAAGAGACCCAGTACTTC. The chain is built from TRBV4-1 and TRBJ2-5, with 10 nucleotides matching TRBD2. This CDR3 is built from 16 residues. The J segment lost 3 bases and the V segment lost 2 bases, leaving 6 bases of the junction unmatched. The germline CDR1 and CDR2 sequences are MGHRA and YSYEKL.

The chain joins TRBV3-1 to TRBJ2-1; D ambiguous. Trimming cost V 0 bases and J 1 base, with 10 bases left between them. Germline CDR1 reads LGHDT; CDR2 reads YNNKEL (reference sequence). CDR3 length equals 16 residues. The chain's CDR3 is CASSQDGGVSYNEQFF. In nucleotides, the CDR3 is TGTGCCAGCAGCCAAGACGGCGGAGTATCCTACAATGAGCAGTTCTTC.

The chain employs TRBV7-2 and TRBJ1-2, with D unresolved. V was cut by 6 bases and J by 7 bases, with 18 bases left in between. The CDR3 is made up of 14 amino acids. Germline V gene sequence: CDR1 SGHTA, CDR2 FQGNSA. CDR3 in amino acids: CASRPPGSQLGYTF. The CDR3 DNA reads as TGTGCCAGCAGACCACCTGGCAGTCAACTTGGCTACACCTTC. The full variable domain, completed using reference TRBV7-2 and TRBJ1-2, is GAGVSQSPSNKVTEKGKDVELRCDPISGHTALYWYRQSLGQGLEFLIYFQGNSAPDKSGLPSDRFSAERTGGSVSTLTIQRTQQEDSAVYLCASRPPGSQLGYTFGSGTRLTVV.

This clonotype was observed a handful of times. The gene calls are TRBV19 and TRBJ2-7; 10 bases fit TRBD1. Germline CDR1 is LNHDA and CDR2 is SQIVND (reference sequence). CDR3 length: 15 residues. The junction had 13 bases not matched to a gene; V was cut back by 5 bases and J by 9 bases. The CDR3 loop reads CASSSSLTGGSGQYF. The CDR3 DNA reads as TGTGCCAGTAGTTCGTCGCTGACAGGGGGCTCCGGGCAGTACTTC.

This chain links TRBV6-1 with TRBJ2-5; D possibly matches TRBD1 or TRBD2 (5 bases each). Trimming took 4 bases from V and 5 from J, leaving 14 bases between them. The germline gives CDR1 MNHNS, CDR2 SASEGT. The length of the CDR3 is 14 residues. The CDR3 loop is CASSGPGRVETQYF. CDR3 nucleotide sequence: TGTGCCAGCAGTGGCCCGGGGCGGGTGGAGACCCAGTACTTC.

The V call is TRBV7-2, the J call TRBJ2-3, with 12 bases that match TRBD1. The CDR3 runs to 16 residues. V shed 5 bases, J shed 6 bases, and the junction held 9 bases outside the gene matches. Germline V gene lookup returns CDR1 SGHTA and CDR2 FQGNSA. The CDR3 reads CASSEPGQGAVDTQYF. Written as DNA, the CDR3 is TGTGCCAGCAGCGAACCGGGACAGGGGGCTGTGGATACGCAGTATTTT.